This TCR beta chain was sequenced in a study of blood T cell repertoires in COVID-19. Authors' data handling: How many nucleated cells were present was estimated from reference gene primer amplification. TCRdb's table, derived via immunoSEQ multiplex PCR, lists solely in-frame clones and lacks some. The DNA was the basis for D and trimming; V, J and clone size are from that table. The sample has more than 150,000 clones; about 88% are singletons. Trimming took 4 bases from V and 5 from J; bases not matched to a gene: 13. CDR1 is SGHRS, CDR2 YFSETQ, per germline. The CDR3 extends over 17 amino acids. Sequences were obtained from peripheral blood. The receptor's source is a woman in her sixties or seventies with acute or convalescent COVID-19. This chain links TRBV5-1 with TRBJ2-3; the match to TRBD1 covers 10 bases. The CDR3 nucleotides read TGCGCCAGCAGCCCCCCGACAGGGGGCAGCCGCATAGATACGCAGTATTTT. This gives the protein CASSPPTGGSRIDTQYF.